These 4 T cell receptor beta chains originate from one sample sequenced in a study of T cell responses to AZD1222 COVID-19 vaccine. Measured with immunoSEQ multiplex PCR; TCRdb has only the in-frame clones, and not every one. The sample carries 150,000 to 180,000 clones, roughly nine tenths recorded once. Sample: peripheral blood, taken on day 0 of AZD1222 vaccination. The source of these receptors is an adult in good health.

CDR3 coding DNA: TGTGCCAGCAGCCGAGGGACGGACTATGGCTACACCTTC. Encoded protein: CASSRGTDYGYTF. J is TRBJ1-2 and V is TRBV7-9, with D perhaps TRBD1 (5 bases). Germline assignment: CDR1 SEHNR and CDR2 FQNEAQ (reference sequence). Between the trimmed V and J ends, which lost 5 bases and 3 bases, there was a span of 10 bases. The CDR3 has 13 residues.

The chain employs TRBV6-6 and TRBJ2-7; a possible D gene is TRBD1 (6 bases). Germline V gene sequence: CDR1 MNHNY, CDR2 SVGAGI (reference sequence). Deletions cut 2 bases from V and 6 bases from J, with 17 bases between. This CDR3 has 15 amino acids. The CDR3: CASSYHQTGLGEQYF. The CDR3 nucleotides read TGTGCCAGCAGTTACCATCAGACAGGTCTTGGCGAGCAGTACTTC.

The CDR3 protein is CASSYEATNEKLFF. DNA of the CDR3: TGTGCCAGCAGTTACGAAGCAACTAATGAAAAACTGTTTTTT. The rearrangement joins TRBV6-5 to TRBJ1-4, with D unclear. CDR1 and CDR2 from the germline V gene are MNHEY and SVGAGI. The CDR3 has 14 residues. Trimming took 2 bases from V and 0 from J, leaving 4 bases between them.

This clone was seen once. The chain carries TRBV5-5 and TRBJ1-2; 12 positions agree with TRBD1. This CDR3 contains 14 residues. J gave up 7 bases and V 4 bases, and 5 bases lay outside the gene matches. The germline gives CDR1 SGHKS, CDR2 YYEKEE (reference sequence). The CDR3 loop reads CASSPGQGAVGYTF. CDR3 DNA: TGTGCCAGCAGCCCGGGACAGGGGGCTGTTGGCTACACCTTC.